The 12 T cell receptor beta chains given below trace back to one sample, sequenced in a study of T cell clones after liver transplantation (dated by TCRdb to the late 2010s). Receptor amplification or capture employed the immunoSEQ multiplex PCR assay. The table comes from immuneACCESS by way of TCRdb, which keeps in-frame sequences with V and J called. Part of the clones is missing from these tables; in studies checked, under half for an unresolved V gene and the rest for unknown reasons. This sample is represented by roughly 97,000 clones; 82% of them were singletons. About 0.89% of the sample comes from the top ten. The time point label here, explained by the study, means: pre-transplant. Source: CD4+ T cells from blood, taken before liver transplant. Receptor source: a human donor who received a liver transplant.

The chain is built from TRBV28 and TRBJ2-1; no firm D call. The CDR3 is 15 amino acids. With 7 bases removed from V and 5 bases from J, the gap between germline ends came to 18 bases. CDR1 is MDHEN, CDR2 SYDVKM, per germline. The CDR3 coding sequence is TGTGCCAGCAACCGGAAGCGAGTAACTCACAATGAGCAGTTCTTC. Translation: CASNRKRVTHNEQFF.

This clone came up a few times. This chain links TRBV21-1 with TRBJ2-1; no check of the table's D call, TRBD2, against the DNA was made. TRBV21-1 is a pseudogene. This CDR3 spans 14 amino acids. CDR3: CASSKAPGVYEQFF. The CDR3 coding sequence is TGTGCCAGCAGCAAAGCGCCTGGAGTCTATGAGCAGTTCTTC.

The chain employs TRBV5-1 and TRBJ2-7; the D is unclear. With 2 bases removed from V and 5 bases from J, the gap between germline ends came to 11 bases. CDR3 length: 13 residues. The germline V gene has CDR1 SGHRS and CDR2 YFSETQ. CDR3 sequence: CASSLEVRDEQYF. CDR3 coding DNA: TGCGCCAGCAGCTTAGAGGTCAGAGACGAGCAGTACTTC.

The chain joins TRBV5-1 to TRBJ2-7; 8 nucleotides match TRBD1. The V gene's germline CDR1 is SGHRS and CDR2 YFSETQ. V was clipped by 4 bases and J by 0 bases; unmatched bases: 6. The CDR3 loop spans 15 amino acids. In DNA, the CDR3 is TGCGCCAGCAGCGGGTCGGGACAGGACTCCTACGAGCAGTACTTC. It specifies CASSGSGQDSYEQYF.

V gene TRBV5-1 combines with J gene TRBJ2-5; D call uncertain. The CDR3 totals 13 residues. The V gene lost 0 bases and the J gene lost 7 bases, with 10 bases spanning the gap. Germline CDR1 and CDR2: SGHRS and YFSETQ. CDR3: CASSLGWQATQYF. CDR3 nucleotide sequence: TGCGCCAGCAGCTTGGGTTGGCAGGCGACCCAGTACTTC.

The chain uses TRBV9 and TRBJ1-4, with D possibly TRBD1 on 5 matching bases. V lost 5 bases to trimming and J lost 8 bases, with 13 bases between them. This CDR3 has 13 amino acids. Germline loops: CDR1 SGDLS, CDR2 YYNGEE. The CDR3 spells CASSPRGREKLFF. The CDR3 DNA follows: TGTGCCAGCAGTCCTAGGGGTCGCGAAAAACTGTTTTTT.

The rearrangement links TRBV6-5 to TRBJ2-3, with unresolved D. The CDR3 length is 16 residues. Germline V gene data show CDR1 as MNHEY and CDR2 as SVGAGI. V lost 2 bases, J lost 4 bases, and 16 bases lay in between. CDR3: CASSYTAAFGADTQYF. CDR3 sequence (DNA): TGTGCCAGCAGTTACACCGCAGCGTTCGGAGCAGATACGCAGTATTTT.

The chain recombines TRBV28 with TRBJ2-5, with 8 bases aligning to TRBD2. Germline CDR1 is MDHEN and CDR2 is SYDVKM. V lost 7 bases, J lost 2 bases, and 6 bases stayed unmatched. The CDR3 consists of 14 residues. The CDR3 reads CASMNSGNQETQYF. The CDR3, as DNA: TGTGCCAGCATGAATAGCGGGAATCAAGAGACCCAGTACTTC.

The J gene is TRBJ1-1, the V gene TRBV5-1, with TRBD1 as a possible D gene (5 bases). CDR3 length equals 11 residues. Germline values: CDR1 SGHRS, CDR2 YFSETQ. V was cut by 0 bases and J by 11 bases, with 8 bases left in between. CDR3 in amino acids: CASSLGEGAFF. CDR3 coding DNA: TGCGCCAGCAGCTTGGGGGAGGGGGCTTTCTTT.

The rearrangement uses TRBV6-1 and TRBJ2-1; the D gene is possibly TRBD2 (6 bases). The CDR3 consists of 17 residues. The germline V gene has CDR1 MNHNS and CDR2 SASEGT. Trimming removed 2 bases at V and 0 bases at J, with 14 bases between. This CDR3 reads CASSEWGGMGSYNEQFF. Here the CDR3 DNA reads TGTGCCAGCAGTGAATGGGGCGGGATGGGCTCCTACAATGAGCAGTTCTTC.

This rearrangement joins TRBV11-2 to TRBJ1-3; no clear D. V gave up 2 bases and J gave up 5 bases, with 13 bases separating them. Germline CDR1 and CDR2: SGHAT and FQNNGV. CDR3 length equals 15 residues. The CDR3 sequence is CASSLRSQRRNTIYF. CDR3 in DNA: TGTGCCAGCAGCTTAAGGTCCCAAAGGCGAAACACCATATATTTT.

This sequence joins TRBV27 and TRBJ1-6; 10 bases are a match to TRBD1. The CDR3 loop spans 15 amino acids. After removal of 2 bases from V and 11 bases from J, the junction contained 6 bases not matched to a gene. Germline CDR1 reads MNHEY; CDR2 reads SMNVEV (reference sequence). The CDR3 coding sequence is TGTGCCAGCAGTTTACGGGGACAGGGGAGGGCACCCCTCCACTTT. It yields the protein CASSLRGQGRAPLHF.